This TCR beta chain was observed in a study of blood T cell repertoires in COVID-19. The germline V gene encodes CDR1 SEHNR and CDR2 FQNEAQ (reference sequence). The ends were cut back, 4 bases at V and 5 bases at J, with 12 bases in the middle. The length of the CDR3 is 14 residues. The protocol was immunoSEQ multiplex PCR, while the TCRdb copy is restricted to in-frame clones and leaves out a portion. The table includes over 200,000 clones, approximately 80% detected once. Individuals drawn from 20 to 30 US areas were about 18 to 90 years old. V and J are TRBV7-9 and TRBJ2-1; D is perhaps TRBD1 (5 bases). This receptor was taken from a man aged 55 to 70 who had recovered from COVID-19. Material: PBMCs or T cells enriched from blood (not recorded which). The CDR3 spells CASSSRQSHNEQFF. The CDR3 DNA sequence: TGTGCCAGCAGCTCCAGACAGTCTCACAATGAGCAGTTCTTC.